This entry describes one T cell receptor (beta chain). Its antigen is unidentified. Exclusion followed for patients with uncontrolled infection, other autoimmune disease, pregnancy or lactation. Progressors' blood was drawn at hyperthyroidism diagnosis, before ophthalmopathy symptoms. PBMCs came from 9 to 10 ml fresh peripheral blood. The CDR3 sequence is 15 residues long. The J segment lost 6 bases and the V segment lost 0 bases, leaving 6 bases of the junction unmatched. Germline lookup yields CDR1 SGDLS and CDR2 YYNGEE. This record comes from a study of T cells in Graves' hyperthyroidism and ophthalmopathy. Findings and limits, study-wide: Most thyroid clonotypes expanded above 0.001 appeared in blood too.

RNA transcripts yielded amplified TCR beta CDR3 regions. First-round RT-PCR with HTBI primers amplified the TCR CDR3 region. TCRdb redid the calling of the multiplex PCR reads with MiXCR, one entry per CDR3 protein. The sample holds roughly 160,000 distinct CDR3 sequences, over 7.5% seen once. The chain has TRBV9 and TRBJ2-3; TRBD2 agrees at 8 bases. The receptor was isolated from a woman aged 18-29 years with Graves' hyperthyroidism that later progressed to Graves' ophthalmopathy. Sequencing was done on a sample of blood. The CDR3, as DNA: TGTGCCAGCAGCGTAGGGAGCGGGAGAGGGGATACGCAGTATTTT. Encoded protein: CASSVGSGRGDTQYF.